A selection of T cell receptor beta chains follows, all from one sample in a study of blood T cell repertoires in COVID-19. Clones were read by immunoSEQ multiplex PCR, and TCRdb kept only the in-frame ones, dropping some. The sample has 250,000 to 300,000 clones; about 89% are singletons. Sequencing input: PBMCs or T cells enriched from blood (not recorded which). The receptors were gathered from a woman aged 40-49 years who had recovered from COVID-19. Both conserved end residues are part of each CDR3. A D gene is named only where the DNA matches it firmly. Size is omitted from some rows. Given values are once, few, many or a class for expanded clones.

CDR3	DNA	J	size	V	D
CASSHGGGSQETQYF	TGCGCCAGCAGCCATGGAGGTGGTAGCCAAGAGACCCAGTACTTC	TRBJ2-5	NA	TRBV5-1	NA
CASSQPHRGGGYTF	TGTGCCAGCAGCCAACCCCACAGGGGAGGTGGCTACACCTTC	TRBJ1-2	NA	TRBV3-1/TRBV3-2	TRBD1
CASSQDVANTEAFF	TGTGCCAGCAGCCAAGATGTGGCGAACACTGAAGCTTTCTTT	TRBJ1-1	NA	TRBV3-1/TRBV3-2	NA
CASSFYRGVMNTEAFF	TGTGCCAGCAGTTTTTACCGAGGCGTCATGAACACTGAAGCTTTCTTT	TRBJ1-1	NA	TRBV7-8	NA
CASSQSPTDRGNTEAFF	TGCGCCAGCAGCCAGTCTCCTACGGACAGGGGCAACACTGAAGCTTTCTTT	TRBJ1-1	few	TRBV4-1	TRBD1
CASTPQGGVLFYGYTF	TGTGCCAGCACCCCACAGGGCGGAGTTTTATTCTATGGCTACACCTTC	TRBJ1-2	once	TRBV27	NA
CATSDSDRAGNTIYF	TGTGCCACCAGTGACTCCGACAGGGCTGGAAACACCATATATTTT	TRBJ1-3	NA	TRBV24-1	TRBD1
CASSQDRGLAYNEQFF	TGCGCCAGCAGCCAAGACCGGGGACTAGCCTACAATGAGCAGTTCTTC	TRBJ2-1	NA	TRBV4-1	TRBD2
CASSQDRAYAFF	TGCGCCAGCAGCCAAGACAGGGCCTACGCTTTCTTT	TRBJ1-1	NA	TRBV4-1	NA
CASSFLTTLTMDTQYF	TGTGCCAGCAGCTTCCTGACCACACTTACTATGGATACGCAGTATTTT	TRBJ2-3	NA	TRBV7-2	NA
CASSLDPGGEQFF	TGCGCCAGCAGCTTGGACCCGGGAGGAGAGCAGTTCTTC	TRBJ2-1	NA	TRBV5-1	TRBD2
CASSRTNYGYTF	TGTGCCAGCAGTCGTACTAACTATGGCTACACCTTC	TRBJ1-2	NA	TRBV25-1	NA
CAFGVGQYF	TGTGCCTTCGGGGTCGGGCAGTACTTC	TRBJ2-7	NA	TRBV28	NA
CASGRDRVPEAFF	TGTGCCAGCGGTAGGGACAGGGTCCCTGAAGCTTTCTTT	TRBJ1-1	once	TRBV2	TRBD1
CASSPGLAGITYEQYF	TGTGCCAGCAGCCCGGGACTAGCGGGCATAACCTACGAGCAGTACTTC	TRBJ2-7	NA	TRBV27	TRBD2
CASSGGQGIPEKLFF	TGTGCCAGCAGCGGGGGACAGGGTATTCCTGAAAAACTGTTTTTT	TRBJ1-4	NA	TRBV5-4	TRBD1
CASSLTPGQGNEQFF	TGTGCCAGCAGTCTCACACCGGGACAGGGGAATGAGCAGTTCTTC	TRBJ2-1	NA	TRBV6-2/TRBV6-3	TRBD1
CASSTGPANTGELFF	TGCGCCAGCTCGACAGGGCCCGCGAACACCGGGGAGCTGTTTTTT	TRBJ2-2	NA	TRBV5-1	TRBD1
CASRIQGTNSPLHF	TGTGCCAGCAGGATACAGGGGACAAATTCACCCCTCCACTTT	TRBJ1-6	few	TRBV2	TRBD1
CASSFFGTDTEAFF	TGTGCCAGCAGCTTCTTCGGGACAGACACTGAAGCTTTCTTT	TRBJ1-1	NA	TRBV11-2	TRBD1
CASSDTGLGNQPQHF	TGCGCCAGCAGCGATACAGGGTTAGGAAATCAGCCCCAGCATTTT	TRBJ1-5	NA	TRBV4-1	NA
CASSQGTGRGYTF	TGTGCCAGCTCACAGGGGACAGGGCGAGGCTACACCTTC	TRBJ1-2	NA	TRBV18	TRBD1
CASSSPRGGRALTDTQYF	TGTGCCAGCAGCTCCCCTCGGGGCGGGAGGGCGCTCACAGATACGCAGTATTTT	TRBJ2-3	NA	TRBV5-4	TRBD2
CAWDGVLNTEAFF	TGTGCCTGGGACGGAGTTCTGAACACTGAAGCTTTCTTT	TRBJ1-1	NA	TRBV30	NA
CASSTEQGNNEQFF	TGTGCCAGCAGCACCGAGCAGGGAAACAATGAGCAGTTCTTC	TRBJ2-1	NA	TRBV5-8	NA
CASTLPYSGTGELFF	TGTGCCAGCACCCTCCCCTATAGCGGCACCGGGGAGCTGTTTTTT	TRBJ2-2	few	TRBV6-5	NA
CAVSGTVNEKLFF	TGTGCCGTTTCCGGGACAGTCAATGAAAAACTGTTTTTT	TRBJ1-4	NA	TRBV19	TRBD1
CASSLADRVLSGNTIYF	TGTGCCAGCAGCTTAGCGGACAGGGTCCTCTCTGGAAACACCATATATTTT	TRBJ1-3	NA	TRBV7-9	TRBD1
CASSPGQGNTEAFF	TGCGCCAGCAGCCCCGGACAGGGTAACACTGAAGCTTTCTTT	TRBJ1-1	NA	TRBV5-1	TRBD1
CASSFGEKLFF	TGTGCCAGCAGCTTCGGTGAAAAACTGTTTTTT	TRBJ1-4	NA	TRBV6-2/TRBV6-3	NA
CASSQGTSGYQETQYF	TGTGCCAGCAGCCAAGGGACTAGCGGTTACCAAGAGACCCAGTACTTC	TRBJ2-5	NA	TRBV4-2	TRBD2
CASSDRAYEQYF	TGTGCCAGCAGTGACAGGGCTTACGAGCAGTACTTC	TRBJ2-7	few	TRBV28	TRBD1
CASSLSGIYEQYF	TGTGCCAGCAGCTTATCGGGAATTTACGAGCAGTACTTC	TRBJ2-7	NA	TRBV7-9	NA
CASSGAGVFTDTQYF	TGTGCCAGCAGCGGGGCGGGGGTGTTCACAGATACGCAGTATTTT	TRBJ2-3	NA	TRBV7-9	TRBD2
CASSLGQPYTGELFF	TGCGCCAGCAGCTTGGGACAGCCCTACACCGGGGAGCTGTTTTTT	TRBJ2-2	NA	TRBV5-1	NA
CASSQVPRTVNTGELFF	TGCGCCAGCAGCCAAGTTCCTAGGACAGTAAACACCGGGGAGCTGTTTTTT	TRBJ2-2	NA	TRBV4-1	NA
CASSHREGTGVTEAFF	TGTGCCAGCAGTCATCGAGAAGGGACAGGGGTCACTGAAGCTTTCTTT	TRBJ1-1	NA	TRBV7-9	TRBD1
CATSEKGQGNQPQHF	TGTGCCACCAGTGAGAAAGGACAGGGGAATCAGCCCCAGCATTTT	TRBJ1-5	NA	TRBV24-1	TRBD1
CASSQEGSSYNEQFF	TGTGCCAGCAGCCAAGAAGGGAGCTCCTACAATGAGCAGTTCTTC	TRBJ2-1	NA	TRBV3-1/TRBV3-2	NA
CASSQTGRNNYGYTF	TGTGCCAGCAGCCAGACAGGAAGGAATAACTATGGCTACACCTTC	TRBJ1-2	NA	TRBV3-1/TRBV3-2	NA
CAWSLRDRMDIQYF	TGTGCCTGGAGTCTAAGGGACAGGATGGACATTCAGTACTTC	TRBJ2-4	few	TRBV30	TRBD1
CASSRQTMNTEAFF	TGTGCCAGCAGCAGACAGACGATGAACACTGAAGCTTTCTTT	TRBJ1-1	once	TRBV2	NA
CASSLLAATNEQFF	TGTGCCAGCAGCTTACTAGCGGCCACCAATGAGCAGTTCTTC	TRBJ2-1	NA	TRBV7-9	TRBD2
CAWTHRDRDTYGYTF	TGTGCCTGGACCCACCGGGACAGGGATACCTATGGCTACACCTTC	TRBJ1-2	NA	TRBV30	TRBD1
CASSPPGLRTYGYTF	TGTGCCAGCTCACCACCGGGGCTACGGACCTATGGCTACACCTTC	TRBJ1-2	NA	TRBV18	NA
CASSFMRNQPQHF	TGTGCCAGCAGTTTCATGCGAAATCAGCCCCAGCATTTT	TRBJ1-5	NA	TRBV12-3/TRBV12-4	NA
CADGASGTDTQYF	TGTGCCGACGGGGCTAGCGGCACAGATACGCAGTATTTT	TRBJ2-3	NA	TRBV2	NA
CASSTQGSPSGELFF	TGTGCCAGCAGTACACAGGGGAGTCCTTCCGGGGAGCTGTTTTTT	TRBJ2-2	few	TRBV2	TRBD1
CASSRRPGSGSGNEQFF	TGTGCCAGCAGTCGACGGCCCGGGAGCGGGAGTGGGAATGAGCAGTTCTTC	TRBJ2-1	NA	TRBV6-6	TRBD2
CASSLNRWAYEQYF	TGTGCCAGCAGTCTCAACAGGTGGGCCTACGAGCAGTACTTC	TRBJ2-7	NA	TRBV6-5	NA
CSASQRESTDTQYF	TGCAGTGCTAGTCAGCGGGAAAGCACAGATACGCAGTATTTT	TRBJ2-3	NA	TRBV20-1	TRBD2
CATSRDRGLTYEQYF	TGTGCCACCAGCAGAGATCGAGGGTTAACCTACGAGCAGTACTTC	TRBJ2-7	NA	TRBV15	NA
CASSQGVAGGLDEQYF	TGTGCCAGCAGCCAAGGCGTAGCGGGGGGGCTCGACGAGCAGTACTTC	TRBJ2-7	NA	TRBV4-2	TRBD2
CASSLGTGLDEQYF	TGTGCTAGCAGCCTAGGGACAGGGCTCGACGAGCAGTACTTC	TRBJ2-7	NA	TRBV7-7	TRBD1